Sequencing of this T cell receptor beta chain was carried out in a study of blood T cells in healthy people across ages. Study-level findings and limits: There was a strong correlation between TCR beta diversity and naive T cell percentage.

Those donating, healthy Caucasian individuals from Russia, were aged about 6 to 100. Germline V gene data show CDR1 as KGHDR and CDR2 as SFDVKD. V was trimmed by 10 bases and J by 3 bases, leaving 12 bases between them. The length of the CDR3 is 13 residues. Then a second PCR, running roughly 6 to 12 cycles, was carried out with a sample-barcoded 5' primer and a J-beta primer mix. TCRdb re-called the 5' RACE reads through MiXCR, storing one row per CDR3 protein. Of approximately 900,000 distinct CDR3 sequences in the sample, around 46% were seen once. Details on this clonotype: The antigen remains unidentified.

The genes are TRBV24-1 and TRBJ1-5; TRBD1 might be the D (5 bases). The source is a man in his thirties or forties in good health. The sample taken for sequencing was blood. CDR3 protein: CATQGNVNQPQHF. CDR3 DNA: TGTGCCACTCAGGGAAATGTCAATCAGCCCCAGCATTTT.